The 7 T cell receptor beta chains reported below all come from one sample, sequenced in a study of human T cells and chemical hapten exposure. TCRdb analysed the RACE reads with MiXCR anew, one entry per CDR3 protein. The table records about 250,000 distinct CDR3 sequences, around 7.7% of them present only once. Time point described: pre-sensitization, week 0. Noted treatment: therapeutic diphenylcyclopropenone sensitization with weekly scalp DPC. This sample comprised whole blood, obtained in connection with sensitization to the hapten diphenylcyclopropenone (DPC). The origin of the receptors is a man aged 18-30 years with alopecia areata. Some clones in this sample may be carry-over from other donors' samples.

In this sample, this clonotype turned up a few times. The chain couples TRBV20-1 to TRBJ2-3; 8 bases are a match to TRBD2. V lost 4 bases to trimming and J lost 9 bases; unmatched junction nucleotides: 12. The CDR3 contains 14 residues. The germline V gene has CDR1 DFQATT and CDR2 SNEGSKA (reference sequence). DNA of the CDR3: TGCAGTGCTACTTTAGCGGGGTTCATCGGGACGCAGTATTTT. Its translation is CSATLAGFIGTQYF.

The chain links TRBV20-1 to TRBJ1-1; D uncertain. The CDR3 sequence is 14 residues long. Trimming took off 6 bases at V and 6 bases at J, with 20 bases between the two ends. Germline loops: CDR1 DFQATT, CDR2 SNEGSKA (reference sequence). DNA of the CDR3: TGCAGTGCCAGTAGGTCCAGCGCGGTCCCTGAAGCTTTCTTT. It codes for CSASRSSAVPEAFF.

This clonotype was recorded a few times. CDR3 coding DNA: TGTGCCACCAGTGGCGGGGGGAACTACAATGAGCAGTTCTTC. Translating gives CATSGGGNYNEQFF. The chain joins TRBV24-1 to TRBJ2-1; TRBD2 matches at 8 bases. CDR1 is KGHDR, CDR2 SFDVKD, per germline. Losses at the gene ends were 5 bases for V and 3 bases for J; bases not matched to a gene: 2. This CDR3 contains 14 residues.

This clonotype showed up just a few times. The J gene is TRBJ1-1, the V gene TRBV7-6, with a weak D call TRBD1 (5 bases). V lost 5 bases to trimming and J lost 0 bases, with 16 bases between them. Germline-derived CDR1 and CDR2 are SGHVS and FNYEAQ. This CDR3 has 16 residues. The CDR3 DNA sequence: TGTGCCAGCAGCCCAGGTGGGGGACCTTTGAACACTGAAGCTTTCTTT. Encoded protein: CASSPGGGPLNTEAFF. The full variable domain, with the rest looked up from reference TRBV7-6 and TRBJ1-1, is GAGVSQSPRYKVTKRGQDVALRCDPISGHVSLYWYRQALGQGPEFLTYFNYEAQQDKSGLPNDRFSAERPEGSISTLTIQRTEQRDSAMYRCASSPGGGPLNTEAFFGQGTRLTVV.

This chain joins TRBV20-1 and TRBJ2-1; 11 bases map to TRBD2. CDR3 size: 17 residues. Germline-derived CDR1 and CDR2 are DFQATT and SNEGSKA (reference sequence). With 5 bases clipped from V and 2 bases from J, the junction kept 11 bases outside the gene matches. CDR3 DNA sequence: TGCAGTGCTTACGATAGCGGGGGGGGCCCTCCCTACAATGAGCAGTTCTTC. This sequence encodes CSAYDSGGGPPYNEQFF.

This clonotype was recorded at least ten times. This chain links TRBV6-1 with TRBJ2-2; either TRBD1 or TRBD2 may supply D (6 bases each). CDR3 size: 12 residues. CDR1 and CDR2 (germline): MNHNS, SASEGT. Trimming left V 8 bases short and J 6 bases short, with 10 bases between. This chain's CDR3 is CASRRGAGELFF. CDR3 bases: TGTGCCAGCCGGAGGGGGGCCGGGGAGCTGTTTTTT.

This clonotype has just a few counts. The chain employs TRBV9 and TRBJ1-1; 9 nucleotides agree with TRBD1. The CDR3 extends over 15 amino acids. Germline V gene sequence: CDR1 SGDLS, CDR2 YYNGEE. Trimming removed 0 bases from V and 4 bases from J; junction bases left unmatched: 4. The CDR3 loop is CASSVAGTGLTEAFF. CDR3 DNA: TGTGCCAGCAGCGTAGCCGGGACAGGGCTCACTGAAGCTTTCTTT.